A single sample gave rise to the 25 T cell receptor beta chains below, sequenced in a study of blood T cell repertoires in COVID-19 (dated by TCRdb to 2019 to 2021). Receptor amplification or capture employed the immunoSEQ multiplex PCR assay. TCRdb re-hosts the immuneACCESS table, in-frame sequences only. Its copies lack some clones; in the studies checked, an unresolved V gene accounts for under half of them, and the cause for the rest is not known. Recorded for this sample are around 370,000 clones; around 90% of them occurred a single time. The ten biggest clones cover about 7% of the sample. The sequenced material came from peripheral blood. These receptors were collected from a man aged 18 to 30 with active or convalescent COVID-19.

This chain links TRBV28 with TRBJ1-1, with 7 bases identical to TRBD1. Germline CDR1 is MDHEN and CDR2 is SYDVKM. This CDR3 has 14 amino acids. Trimming at V came to 2 bases and at J to 4 bases, leaving 4 bases not matched to a gene. The CDR3 sequence is CASSLVYRGTEAFF. Written as DNA, the CDR3 is TGTGCCAGCAGTTTAGTGTACAGGGGCACTGAAGCTTTCTTT.

The gene calls are TRBV2 and TRBJ2-3, with D perhaps matching TRBD2 (5 bases). This CDR3 spans 14 amino acids. Germline values: CDR1 SNHLY, CDR2 FYNNEI. V was clipped by 8 bases and J by 7 bases, with 19 bases between them. The CDR3 region has the DNA TGTGCCAGCCTAGGCAGAGGGAACTCTAATACGCAGTATTTT. Its protein is CASLGRGNSNTQYF. Together with reference TRBV2 and TRBJ2-3, the CDR3 gives the full variable domain: EPEVTQTPSHQVTQMGQEVILRCVPISNHLYFYWYRQILGQKVEFLVSFYNNEISEKSEIFDDQFSVERPDGSNFTLKIRSTKLEDSAMYFCASLGRGNSNTQYFGPGTRLTVL.

The chain joins TRBV3-1 (or the pseudogene TRBV3-2) to TRBJ1-1; perhaps TRBD1 as D (6 bases). The CDR3 loop spans 14 amino acids. Germline V CDR1 and CDR2: LGHDT, YNNKEL (reference sequence). Trimming stripped 4 bases from V and 4 bases from J, with 13 bases between. As DNA, the CDR3 is TGTGCCAGCAGCCGAGGGGGTAGGAGCACTGAAGCTTTCTTT. Translating gives CASSRGGRSTEAFF.

The rearrangement links TRBV7-2 to TRBJ2-3; 9 nucleotides line up with TRBD2. The CDR3 extends over 16 amino acids. Germline values: CDR1 SGHTA, CDR2 FQGNSA. Unmatched junction bases numbered 6, after V lost 2 bases and J lost 3 bases. CDR3 sequence (DNA): TGTGCCAGCAGCTTATATGGCGGGAGGGTAACAGATACGCAGTATTTT. Its protein is CASSLYGGRVTDTQYF.

V is TRBV3-1 (or the pseudogene TRBV3-2) and J is TRBJ1-2, with D perhaps matching TRBD1 (6 bases). The germline CDR1 and CDR2 sequences are LGHDT and YNNKEL (reference sequence). V lost 5 bases to trimming and J lost 7 bases, with 17 bases between them. This CDR3 comprises 14 residues. The CDR3 sequence is CASSTRGGASGYTF. The CDR3 DNA reads TGTGCCAGCAGCACGCGAGGGGGGGCAAGTGGCTACACCTTC.

V gene TRBV14 combines with J gene TRBJ1-2, with a tentative D call TRBD1 (6 bases). The length of the CDR3 is 15 residues. Germline values: CDR1 SGHDN, CDR2 FVKESK. Trimming left V 5 bases short and J 4 bases short, with 17 bases between. The CDR3 DNA sequence: TGTGCCAGCAGCGACCAACGGGGGGCTATCTATGGCTACACCTTC. The encoded protein is CASSDQRGAIYGYTF.

J is TRBJ1-5 and V is TRBV28; 7 nucleotides agree with TRBD1. The CDR3 totals 16 residues. Germline CDR1 reads MDHEN; CDR2 reads SYDVKM. V was clipped by 4 bases and J by 0 bases; unmatched bases: 6. The CDR3 coding sequence is TGTGCCAGCAGTTCCGGGACAGTCTATAGCAATCAGCCCCAGCATTTT. Translation: CASSSGTVYSNQPQHF.

V is TRBV29-1 and J is TRBJ1-1; 9 bases line up with TRBD1. The germline V gene encodes CDR1 SQVTM and CDR2 ANQGSEA. CDR3 length equals 13 residues. V lost 7 bases, J lost 11 bases, and 14 bases stayed unmatched. The CDR3 bases are TGCAGCGGCAGTGGACAGGGGAATGAAGGGGCTTTCTTT. Residues: CSGSGQGNEGAFF.

This rearrangement joins TRBV5-4 to TRBJ1-6; TRBD1 matches 8 bases. The germline CDR1 and CDR2 sequences are SGHNT and YYREEE (reference sequence). The CDR3 length is 17 residues. The V gene end was trimmed by 2 bases and the J gene end by 0 bases; junction bases not matched to a gene: 4. The CDR3 bases are TGTGCCAGCAGCTTCCGGACAGGGAGCTCCTATAATTCACCCCTCCACTTT. Amino acids: CASSFRTGSSYNSPLHF.

This chain links TRBV7-8 with TRBJ2-7; 11 nucleotides line up with TRBD2. The CDR3 totals 17 residues. V lost 8 bases and J lost 0; bases outside the gene matches: 12. CDR1 and CDR2 from the germline V gene are SGHVS and FQNEAQ. The CDR3 is CASGAGTSGLSSYEQYF. The CDR3 nucleotides read TGTGCCAGCGGGGCCGGGACTAGCGGACTAAGCTCCTACGAGCAGTACTTC.

The rearrangement uses TRBV6-5 and TRBJ2-2, with D possibly TRBD1 on 6 matching bases. This CDR3 contains 15 residues. From germline, CDR1 is MNHEY and CDR2 SVGAGI. V shed 5 bases and J shed 0 bases, with 10 bases lying between them. CDR3 loop: CASSPQGTNTGELFF. The CDR3 DNA follows: TGTGCCAGCAGTCCACAGGGAACGAACACCGGGGAGCTGTTTTTT.

V gene TRBV27 combines with J gene TRBJ1-5; 10 positions match TRBD1. The germline gives CDR1 MNHEY, CDR2 SMNVEV (reference sequence). V lost 5 bases, J lost 6 bases, and 10 bases stayed unmatched. The CDR3 sequence is 16 residues long. CDR3 in DNA: TGTGCCAGCAGTACCCGGGACAGGGGTTTTGTTCAGCCCCAGCATTTT. Residues: CASSTRDRGFVQPQHF.

V usage is TRBV28 and J usage is TRBJ2-2, with D perhaps TRBD1 (6 bases). Germline CDR1 and CDR2: MDHEN and SYDVKM. V lost 1 base to trimming and J lost 8 bases, with 11 bases between them. The CDR3 consists of 14 residues. CDR3 bases: TGTGCCAGCAGTTTATCGGGGACAACGGGGGAGCTGTTTTTT. As protein: CASSLSGTTGELFF.

The CDR3 bases are TGTGCCAGCAGCTTAGTATCAGGGGTTTTGTATGGCTACACCTTC. Its protein product is CASSLVSGVLYGYTF. The rearrangement links TRBV7-2 to TRBJ1-2, with TRBD1 as a possible D gene (6 bases). Germline V CDR1 and CDR2: SGHTA, FQGNSA. Trimming cost V 1 base and J 5 bases, with 14 bases left between them. The CDR3 length is 15 residues. Filled out from reference TRBV7-2 and TRBJ1-2, the complete variable domain reads GAGVSQSPSNKVTEKGKDVELRCDPISGHTALYWYRQSLGQGLEFLIYFQGNSAPDKSGLPSDRFSAERTGGSVSTLTIQRTQQEDSAVYLCASSLVSGVLYGYTFGSGTRLTVV.

The chain carries TRBV28 and TRBJ1-4; no clear D gene. The V end lost 8 bases, the J end lost 7 bases, and 11 bases lay between the germline ends. This CDR3 region has 12 residues. Germline V CDR1 and CDR2: MDHEN, SYDVKM. Written as DNA, the CDR3 is TGTGCCAGCCGGCGAGGTAGTGAAAAACTGTTTTTT. This translates into CASRRGSEKLFF.

A few counts support this clone. The V and J genes are TRBV29-1 and TRBJ1-2, with 11 nucleotides matching TRBD1. The CDR3 totals 12 residues. Germline V gene data show CDR1 as SQVTM and CDR2 as ANQGSEA. V trimming: 7 bases; J trimming: 8 bases; junction bases outside the gene matches: 6. CDR3 coding DNA: TGCAGCGCCATGGACAGGGGGCCAGGCTACACCTTC. Protein product: CSAMDRGPGYTF.

The rearrangement joins TRBV15 to TRBJ1-6; D might be TRBD1 (5 bases). V lost 2 bases and J 4 bases, leaving 9 bases between the germline ends. Germline V gives CDR1 LNHNV, CDR2 YYDKDF (reference sequence). The length of the CDR3 is 15 residues. The CDR3 protein is CATSRTGGYNSPLHF. The DNA for the CDR3 is TGTGCCACCAGCAGAACGGGGGGGTATAATTCACCCCTCCACTTT.

This clone was observed a handful of times. V and J are TRBV6-5 and TRBJ2-5; D might be TRBD1 (6 bases). This CDR3 has 16 amino acids. Between the trimmed V and J ends, which lost 0 bases and 2 bases, there was a span of 13 bases. Germline CDR1 and CDR2: MNHEY and SVGAGI. For the CDR3, the DNA is TGTGCCAGCAGTTACTCGAGTAGGGGGTGGCAAGAGACCCAGTACTTC. Translating gives CASSYSSRGWQETQYF.

The gene calls are TRBV6-6 and TRBJ2-7; D is perhaps TRBD1 (5 bases). The CDR3 loop spans 13 amino acids. V gave up 2 bases and J gave up 4 bases, with 9 bases separating them. Germline CDR1 reads MNHNY; CDR2 reads SVGAGI (reference sequence). CDR3 in amino acids: CASSYAGQYEQYF. CDR3 nucleotides: TGTGCCAGCAGTTACGCAGGGCAATACGAGCAGTACTTC.

The CDR3 nucleotides read TGTGCCAGCAGCCCGGGAGTAATGAACACTGAAGCTTTCTTT. The encoded protein is CASSPGVMNTEAFF. The J gene is TRBJ1-1, the V gene TRBV27; unclear D gene. V was pared by 6 bases and J by 0 bases, with 11 bases between. CDR3 length: 14 amino acids. CDR1 is MNHEY and CDR2 is SMNVEV in the germline V gene (reference sequence).

The J gene is TRBJ2-7, the V gene TRBV19; 7 nucleotides line up with TRBD1. CDR1 is LNHDA and CDR2 is SQIVND in the germline V gene (reference sequence). After removal of 1 base from V and 5 bases from J, the junction contained 5 bases not matched to a gene. The CDR3 sequence is 14 residues long. Here the CDR3 DNA reads TGTGCCAGTAGTATAGCGGGCAGGGGGAACGAGCAGTACTTC. This encodes CASSIAGRGNEQYF.

The gene calls are TRBV10-3 and TRBJ2-1, with 13 nucleotides matching TRBD2. Germline V gives CDR1 ENHRY, CDR2 SYGVKD. CDR3 length: 16 amino acids. The ends lost 10 bases at V and 6 bases at J; junction bases unmatched: 12. Here the CDR3 reads CATGTSGTGPGNEQFF. CDR3 DNA: TGTGCCACCGGGACTAGCGGGACGGGCCCCGGCAATGAGCAGTTCTTC.

CDR3 nucleotides: TGTGCCAGCAGCTTAGCGAATAGCGGGAGGGCCATCGGCACAGATACGCAGTATTTT. Amino acid sequence: CASSLANSGRAIGTDTQYF. The rearrangement uses TRBV7-9 and TRBJ2-3; 11 nucleotides line up with TRBD2. The CDR3 is made up of 19 amino acids. CDR1 and CDR2 (germline): SEHNR, FQNEAQ (reference sequence). The V gene end was trimmed by 0 bases and the J gene end by 1 base; junction bases not matched to a gene: 9.

This clone was seen more than once but under ten times. The V call is TRBV4-2, the J call TRBJ1-1; D gene ambiguous. The CDR3 runs 14 residues. V was pared by 1 base and J by 4 bases, with 10 bases between. CDR1 is LGHNA, CDR2 YNFKEQ, per germline. The CDR3 nucleotides read TGTGCCAGCAGCCAAGGGGAGACGGGCACTGAAGCTTTCTTT. Its protein is CASSQGETGTEAFF.

The chain combines TRBV25-1 with TRBJ1-5, with 9 positions matching TRBD1. V lost 9 bases to trimming and J lost 4 bases; unmatched junction nucleotides: 7. This CDR3 contains 14 residues. In germline, CDR1 is MGHDK, CDR2 SYGVNS. The CDR3 bases are TGTGCCAGTCTGGACAGGGGTAGAAATCAGCCCCAGCATTTT. The encoded protein is CASLDRGRNQPQHF.